Sequencing of this T cell receptor beta chain was carried out in a study of beta chain features in type 1 diabetes. Study at large: Regarding age, gender and cell yields, patients proved similar to healthy donors. Sorted cell examination encompassed over 90,000,000 cells across all samples.

The investigators reverse transcribed all of the isolated RNA, so they sequenced expressed TCRB transcripts. Assay: immunoSEQ multiplex PCR; the TCRdb copy retains only in-frame clones and omits some. The data hold hundreds of thousands of clones, with roughly a sixth observed a single time. A heparinised blood draw that averaged about 0.11 L was obtained once from each donor. This clone was seen more than once but under ten times. This receptor was identified in a man between 18 and 29 years old in good health. The source material was naive CD4+ T cells from blood.

The CDR3 nucleotides read TGTGCCAGCAGTCGAGCGGGGGGCCGAGTGGGGCGGTACAATGAGCAGTTCTTC. This translates into CASSRAGGRVGRYNEQFF. The chain links TRBV25-1 to TRBJ2-1; 9 nucleotides match TRBD2. The V and J ends lost 5 bases and 4 bases, in that order; junction bases with no gene match: 15. Germline V gene sequence: CDR1 MGHDK, CDR2 SYGVNS. The CDR3 is 18 residues long.